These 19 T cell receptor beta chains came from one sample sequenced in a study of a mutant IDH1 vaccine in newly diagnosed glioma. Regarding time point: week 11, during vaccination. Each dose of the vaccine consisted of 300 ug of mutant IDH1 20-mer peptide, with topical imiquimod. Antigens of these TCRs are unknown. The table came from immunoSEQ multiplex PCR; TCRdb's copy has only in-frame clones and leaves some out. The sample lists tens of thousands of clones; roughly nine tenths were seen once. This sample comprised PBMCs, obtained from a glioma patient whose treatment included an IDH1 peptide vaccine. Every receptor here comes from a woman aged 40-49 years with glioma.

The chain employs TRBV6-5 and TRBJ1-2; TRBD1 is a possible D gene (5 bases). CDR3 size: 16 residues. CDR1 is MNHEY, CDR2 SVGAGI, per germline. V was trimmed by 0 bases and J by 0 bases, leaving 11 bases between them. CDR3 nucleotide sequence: TGTGCCAGCAGTTACTCGACGGGGGGGACTAACTATGGCTACACCTTC. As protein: CASSYSTGGTNYGYTF.

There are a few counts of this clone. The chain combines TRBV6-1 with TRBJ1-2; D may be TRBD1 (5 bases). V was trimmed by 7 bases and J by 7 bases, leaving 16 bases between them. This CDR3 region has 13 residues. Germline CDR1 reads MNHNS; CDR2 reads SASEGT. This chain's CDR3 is CASTRDWSGGYTF. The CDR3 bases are TGTGCCAGCACAAGGGACTGGTCAGGTGGCTACACCTTC.

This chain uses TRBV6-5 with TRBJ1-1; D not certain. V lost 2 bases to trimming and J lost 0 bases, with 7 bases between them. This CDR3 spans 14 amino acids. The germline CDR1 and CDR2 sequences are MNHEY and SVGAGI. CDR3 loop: CASSYGIMNTEAFF. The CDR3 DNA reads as TGTGCCAGCAGTTACGGCATCATGAACACTGAAGCTTTCTTT.

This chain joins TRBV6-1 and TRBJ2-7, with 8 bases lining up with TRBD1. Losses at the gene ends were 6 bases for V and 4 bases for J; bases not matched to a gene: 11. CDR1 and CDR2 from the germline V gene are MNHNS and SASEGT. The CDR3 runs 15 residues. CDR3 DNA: TGTGCCAGCAGGGCAACGACAGGGGAGACATACGAGCAGTACTTC. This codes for CASRATTGETYEQYF.

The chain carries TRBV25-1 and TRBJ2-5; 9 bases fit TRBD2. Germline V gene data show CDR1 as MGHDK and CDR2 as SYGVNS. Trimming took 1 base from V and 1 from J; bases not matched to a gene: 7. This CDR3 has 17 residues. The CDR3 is CASSESWLAGPQETQYF. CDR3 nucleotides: TGTGCCAGCAGTGAATCTTGGCTAGCGGGGCCCCAAGAGACCCAGTACTTC.

In DNA form, the CDR3 reads TGTGCCAGCAGTCTCCCTTCAGGGGGAGTGCGAGAGACCCAGTACTTC. Translation: CASSLPSGGVRETQYF. The V call is TRBV5-4, the J call TRBJ2-5; TRBD1 agrees at 7 bases. With 5 bases clipped from V and 4 bases from J, the junction kept 14 bases outside the gene matches. This CDR3 is built from 16 residues. The germline gives CDR1 SGHNT, CDR2 YYREEE (reference sequence).

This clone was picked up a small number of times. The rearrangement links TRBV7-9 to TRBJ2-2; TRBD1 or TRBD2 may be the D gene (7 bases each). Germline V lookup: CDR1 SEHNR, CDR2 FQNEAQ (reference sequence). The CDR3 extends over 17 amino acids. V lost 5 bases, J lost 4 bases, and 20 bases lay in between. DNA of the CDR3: TGTGCCAGCAGCCACGAGGGGGCTAGCGGCTTCACCGGGGAGCTGTTTTTT. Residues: CASSHEGASGFTGELFF.

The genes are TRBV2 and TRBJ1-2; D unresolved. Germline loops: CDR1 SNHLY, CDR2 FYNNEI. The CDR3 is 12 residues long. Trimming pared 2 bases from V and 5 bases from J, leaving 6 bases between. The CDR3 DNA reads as TGTGCCAGCAGTGAACCGTTGTATGGCTACACCTTC. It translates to CASSEPLYGYTF.

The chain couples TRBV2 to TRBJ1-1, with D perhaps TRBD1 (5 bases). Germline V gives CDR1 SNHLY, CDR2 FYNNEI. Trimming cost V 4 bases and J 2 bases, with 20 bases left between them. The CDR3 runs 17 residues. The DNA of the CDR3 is TGTGCCAGCAGTGGGGGCCTTCAGCCGGACCGAAACACTGAAGCTTTCTTT. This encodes CASSGGLQPDRNTEAFF.

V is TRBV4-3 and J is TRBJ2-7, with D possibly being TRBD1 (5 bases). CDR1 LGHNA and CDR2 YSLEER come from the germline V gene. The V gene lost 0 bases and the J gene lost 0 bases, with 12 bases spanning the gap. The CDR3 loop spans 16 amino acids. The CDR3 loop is CASSQESGYNSYEQYF. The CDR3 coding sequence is TGCGCCAGCAGCCAAGAGTCAGGGTATAACTCCTACGAGCAGTACTTC.

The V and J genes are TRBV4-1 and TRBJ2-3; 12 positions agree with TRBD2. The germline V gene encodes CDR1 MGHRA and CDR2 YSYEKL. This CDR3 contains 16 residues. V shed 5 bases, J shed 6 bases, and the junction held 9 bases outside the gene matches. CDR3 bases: TGCGCCAGCAGCTTCAGAAGGACTAGCGGGAACGATACGCAGTATTTT. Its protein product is CASSFRRTSGNDTQYF.

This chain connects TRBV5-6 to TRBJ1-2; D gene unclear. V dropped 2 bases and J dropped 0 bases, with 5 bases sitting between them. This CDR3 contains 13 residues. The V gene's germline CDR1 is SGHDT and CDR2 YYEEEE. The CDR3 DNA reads TGTGCCAGCAGCTTCGGGACTAACTATGGCTACACCTTC. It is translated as CASSFGTNYGYTF.

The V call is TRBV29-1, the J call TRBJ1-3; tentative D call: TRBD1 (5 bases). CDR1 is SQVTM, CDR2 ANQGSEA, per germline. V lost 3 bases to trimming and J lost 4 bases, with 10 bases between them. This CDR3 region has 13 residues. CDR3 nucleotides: TGCAGCGTTGATGGGGACGGCGGAAACACCATATATTTT. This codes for CSVDGDGGNTIYF.

In DNA form, the CDR3 reads TGTGCCAGCAGCTTCGATCAGGGCCCCGACCCAGAGACCCAGTACTTC. The encoded protein is CASSFDQGPDPETQYF. The chain has TRBV7-2 and TRBJ2-5, with a possible D match to TRBD1 (5 bases). The V and J ends lost 3 bases and 4 bases respectively, with 18 bases between them. The CDR3 extends over 16 amino acids. Germline loops: CDR1 SGHTA, CDR2 FQGNSA. The full variable domain, its missing parts supplied by reference TRBV7-2 and TRBJ2-5, is GAGVSQSPSNKVTEKGKDVELRCDPISGHTALYWYRQSLGQGLEFLIYFQGNSAPDKSGLPSDRFSAERTGGSVSTLTIQRTQQEDSAVYLCASSFDQGPDPETQYFGPGTRLLVL.

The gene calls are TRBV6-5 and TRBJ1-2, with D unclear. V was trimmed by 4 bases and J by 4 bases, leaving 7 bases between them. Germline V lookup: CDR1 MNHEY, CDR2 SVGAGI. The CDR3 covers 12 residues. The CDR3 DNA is TGTGCCAGCAGTTCAGAGGTCTATGGCTACACCTTC. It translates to CASSSEVYGYTF.

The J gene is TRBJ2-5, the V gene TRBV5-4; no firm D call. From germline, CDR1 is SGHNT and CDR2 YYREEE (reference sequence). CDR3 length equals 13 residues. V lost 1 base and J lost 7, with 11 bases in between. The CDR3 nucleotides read TGTGCCAGCAGCTTGTCAGTAGCCGGGACCCAGTACTTC. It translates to CASSLSVAGTQYF.

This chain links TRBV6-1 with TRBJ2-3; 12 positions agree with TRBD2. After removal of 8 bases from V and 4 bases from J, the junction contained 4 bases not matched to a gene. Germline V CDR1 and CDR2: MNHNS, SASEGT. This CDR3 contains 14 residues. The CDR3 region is CASDSSGGADTQYF. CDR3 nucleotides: TGTGCCAGCGACTCTAGCGGGGGGGCAGATACGCAGTATTTT.

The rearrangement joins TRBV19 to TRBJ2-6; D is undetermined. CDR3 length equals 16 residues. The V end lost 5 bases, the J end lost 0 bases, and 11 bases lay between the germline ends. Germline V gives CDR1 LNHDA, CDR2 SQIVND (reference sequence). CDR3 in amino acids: CASSERGASGANVLTF. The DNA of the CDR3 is TGTGCCAGTAGTGAGCGAGGAGCCTCTGGGGCCAACGTCCTGACTTTC.

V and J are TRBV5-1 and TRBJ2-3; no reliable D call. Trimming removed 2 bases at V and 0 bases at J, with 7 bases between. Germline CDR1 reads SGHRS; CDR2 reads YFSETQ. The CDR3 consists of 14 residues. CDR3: CASSFLASTDTQYF. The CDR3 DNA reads TGCGCCAGCAGCTTCTTAGCCAGCACAGATACGCAGTATTTT.